This T cell receptor (beta chain) was observed in a study of post-analysis software for immune sequencing data. Across the study: Secondary progressive, relapsing-remitting and progressive-relapsing multiple sclerosis were among the included disease courses.

Study-wide results and limits: Under the F measure, samples that were prepared in one batch clustered strongly together. Normalized Chao1 diversity in multiple sclerosis patients fell significantly below that of controls. Roughly 5 TRBV segments (TRBV5-6, TRBV5-1 and TRBV20-1 among them) occurred more frequently in patients than in controls.

The CDR3 is 13 residues long. The V gene lost 7 bases and the J gene lost 2 bases, with 11 bases spanning the gap. As for this clonotype: Its target is unknown.

TCR beta cDNA libraries included unique molecular identifiers. Roughly 500,000 cDNA molecules came from around 1 to 9.1 million T cells. From the PCR reads, TCRdb called clonotypes with MiXCR, one entry per CDR3 protein. Among hundreds of thousands of distinct CDR3 sequences listed, 44% were seen once. This chain connects TRBV12-3 or TRBV12-4 to TRBJ1-2; possible D gene TRBD1, 6 bases. This receptor was taken from a girl aged 5-17 years with multiple sclerosis. Specimen: blood. The CDR3 nucleotides are TGTGCCAGCAACAGGGTTGGGAACTATGGCTACACCTTC. This codes for CASNRVGNYGYTF.